This T cell receptor beta chain stems from a study of blood T cell repertoires in COVID-19. Here immunoSEQ multiplex PCR was the method, and the copy in TCRdb shows in-frame clones only, minus some. The top ten clones hold approximately 14% of a sample with about 15,000 clones, approximately 80% of them seen once. CDR3 size: 15 residues. The V gene end was trimmed by 3 bases and the J gene end by 1 base; junction bases not matched to a gene: 7. Germline V lookup: CDR1 SGHRS, CDR2 YFSETQ. The specimen was peripheral blood. The gene calls are TRBV5-1 and TRBJ2-7; TRBD2 matches 7 bases. The sequence came from a human donor in a cohort sampled during active COVID-19. CDR3 loop: CASSSGGSGSYEQYF. The CDR3 nucleotides read TGCGCCAGCAGCTCGGGGGGTAGCGGGTCCTACGAGCAGTACTTC.